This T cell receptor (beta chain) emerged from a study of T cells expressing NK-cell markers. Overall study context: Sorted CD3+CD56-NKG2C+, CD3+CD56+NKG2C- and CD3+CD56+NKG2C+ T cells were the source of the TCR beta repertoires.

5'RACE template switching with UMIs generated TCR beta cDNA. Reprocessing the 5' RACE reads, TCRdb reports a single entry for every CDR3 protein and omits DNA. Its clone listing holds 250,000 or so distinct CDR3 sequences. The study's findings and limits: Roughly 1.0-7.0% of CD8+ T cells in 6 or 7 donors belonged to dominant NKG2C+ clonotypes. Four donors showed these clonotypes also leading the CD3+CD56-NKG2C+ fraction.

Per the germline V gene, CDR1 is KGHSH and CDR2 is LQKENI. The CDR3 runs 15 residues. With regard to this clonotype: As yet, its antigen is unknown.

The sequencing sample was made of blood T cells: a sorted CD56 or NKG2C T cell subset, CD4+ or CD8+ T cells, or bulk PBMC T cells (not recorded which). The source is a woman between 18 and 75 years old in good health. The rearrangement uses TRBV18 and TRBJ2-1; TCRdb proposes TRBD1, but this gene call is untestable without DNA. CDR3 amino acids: CASSRQGSSYNEQFF.